Listed here are 5 T cell receptor beta chains from one sample, sequenced in a study of T-cell reconstitution after alpha-beta-depleted transplantation in children. Preparation of the TCRbeta library involved a method that used unique molecular identifiers. TCRdb passed the PCR reads through MiXCR, listing each CDR3 protein once. This sample has around 87,000 distinct CDR3 sequences; 7% to 10% occur once, and the top ten carry approximately 6.6%. The sequencing used PBMCs from the stem cell graft donor, collected from the stem cell graft. The receptors come from a human donor who donated a stem cell graft to a child with congenital amegakaryocytic thrombocytopenia.

This clonotype was detected many times. The chain joins TRBV4-3 to TRBJ2-4, with TRBD1 as a possible D gene (5 bases). This CDR3 spans 14 amino acids. CDR1 is LGHNA and CDR2 is YSLEER in the germline V gene. V dropped 3 bases and J dropped 6 bases, with 12 bases sitting between them. CDR3 nucleotides: TGCGCCAGCAGCCATTCAAAGGACACAAACATTCAGTACTTC. Translated, it gives CASSHSKDTNIQYF.

This clonotype appeared many times. CDR3 nucleotide sequence: TGCAGTGCTAGTGTGGGAGTCGCTAACTATGGCTACACCTTC. Amino acids: CSASVGVANYGYTF. The rearrangement joins TRBV20-1 to TRBJ1-2; no firm D call. V dropped 3 bases and J dropped 0 bases, with 11 bases sitting between them. CDR1 is DFQATT and CDR2 is SNEGSKA in the germline V gene (reference sequence). The CDR3 is 14 residues long.

This clonotype was seen at least ten times. The chain joins TRBV7-8 to TRBJ2-5, with 12 bases that match TRBD1. The CDR3 totals 16 residues. The V gene end was trimmed by 5 bases and the J gene end by 3 bases; junction bases not matched to a gene: 7. Germline V gene data show CDR1 as SGHVS and CDR2 as FQNEAQ. The CDR3 region has the DNA TGTGCCAGCAGCGACATCGGGACAGGGGGCAAAGAGACCCAGTACTTC. The encoded protein is CASSDIGTGGKETQYF.

This clonotype was counted at least ten times. J is TRBJ2-1 and V is TRBV7-2; either TRBD1 or TRBD2 may supply D (5 bases each). The germline V and J ends were trimmed by 5 bases and 9 bases, with 14 bases remaining between them. CDR1 and CDR2 (germline): SGHTA, FQGNSA. The CDR3 runs to 13 residues. The CDR3 sequence: CASSHASGGEQFF. The CDR3 nucleotides are TGTGCCAGCAGCCACGCCAGTGGGGGTGAGCAGTTCTTC.

This clonotype appeared many times. This rearrangement joins TRBV4-2 to TRBJ2-1; the match to TRBD1 covers 9 bases. The CDR3 is made up of 17 amino acids. V lost 0 bases to trimming and J lost 6 bases; unmatched junction nucleotides: 9. Germline CDR1 and CDR2: LGHNA and YNFKEQ. CDR3: CASSQDRRQGEINEQFF. The CDR3 coding sequence is TGTGCCAGCAGCCAAGATCGTAGACAGGGGGAAATCAATGAGCAGTTCTTC.